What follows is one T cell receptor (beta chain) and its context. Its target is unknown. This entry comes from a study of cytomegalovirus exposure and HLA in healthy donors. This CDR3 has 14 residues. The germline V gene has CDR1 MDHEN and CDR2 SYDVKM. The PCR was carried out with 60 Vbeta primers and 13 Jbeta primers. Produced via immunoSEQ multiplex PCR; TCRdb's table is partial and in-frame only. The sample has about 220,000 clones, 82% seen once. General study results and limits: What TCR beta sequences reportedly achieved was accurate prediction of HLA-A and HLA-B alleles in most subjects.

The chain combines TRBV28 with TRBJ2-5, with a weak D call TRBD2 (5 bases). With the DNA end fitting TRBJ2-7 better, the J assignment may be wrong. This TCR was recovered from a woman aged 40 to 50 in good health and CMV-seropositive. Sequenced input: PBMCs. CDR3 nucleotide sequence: TGTGCCAGCAACAAGCGGCCTATCTCCTACGAGCAGTACTTC. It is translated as CASNKRPISYEQYF.